These 18 T cell receptor beta chains came from one sample sequenced in a study of OX40 agonist ivuxolimab in advanced cancers. Some clones are missing from TCRdb's copy, which holds only in-frame ones; the method was immunoSEQ multiplex PCR. The repertoire holds about 19,000 clones, with roughly nine tenths as singletons. Sequencing was performed on CD4+ or CD8+ T cells sorted from blood, taken in a trial of the OX40 agonist ivuxolimab. All receptors come from an adult with an advanced solid tumor such as melanoma, head and neck, liver or kidney cancer.

V is TRBV28 and J is TRBJ1-5; D gene unclear. Trimming pared 3 bases from V and 11 bases from J, leaving 14 bases between. This CDR3 has 13 amino acids. The germline CDR1 and CDR2 sequences are MDHEN and SYDVKM. The DNA for the CDR3 is TGTGCCAGCAGTTTTCAGGTGCCCTCGGCCCAGCATTTT. It translates to CASSFQVPSAQHF.

J is TRBJ2-3 and V is TRBV9; TRBD2 might be the D (6 bases). Trimming removed 6 bases from V and 0 bases from J, with 11 bases in between. The CDR3 consists of 14 residues. Germline-derived CDR1 and CDR2 are SGDLS and YYNGEE. CDR3 protein: CASTGGVSTDTQYF. DNA for the CDR3: TGTGCCAGCACCGGAGGGGTAAGCACAGATACGCAGTATTTT.

The chain is built from TRBV5-1 and TRBJ2-4; D ambiguous. The ends were cut back, 4 bases at V and 0 bases at J, with 5 bases in the middle. The CDR3 totals 13 residues. Germline assignment: CDR1 SGHRS and CDR2 YFSETQ. The CDR3 nucleotides are TGCGCCAGCAGCACGGCAGCCAAAAACATTCAGTACTTC. It specifies CASSTAAKNIQYF.

The chain has TRBV4-3 and TRBJ1-1, with 10 bases lining up with TRBD1. This CDR3 is built from 13 residues. Germline V CDR1 and CDR2: LGHNA, YSLEER. V was pared by 10 bases and J by 4 bases, with 6 bases of the junction left unmatched. This CDR3 is CANRQGAGTEAFF. CDR3 nucleotide sequence: TGCGCCAACAGACAGGGGGCGGGCACTGAAGCTTTCTTT.

V is TRBV19 and J is TRBJ1-1; 8 bases fit TRBD1. Germline V gene lookup returns CDR1 LNHDA and CDR2 SQIVND (reference sequence). This CDR3 has 17 amino acids. V shed 7 bases, J shed 1 base, and the junction held 14 bases outside the gene matches. In nucleotides, the CDR3 is TGTGCCAGTAAATGGGGGTCGGCCGGGACAGGGAACACTGAAGCTTTCTTT. Residues: CASKWGSAGTGNTEAFF.

This rearrangement joins TRBV11-2 to TRBJ2-3; D gene uncertain. The CDR3 consists of 13 residues. The V gene lost 2 bases and the J gene lost 7 bases, with 10 bases spanning the gap. From germline, CDR1 is SGHAT and CDR2 FQNNGV. The CDR3, as DNA: TGTGCCAGCAGCTTACCAAATATAAATACGCAGTATTTT. Translated, it gives CASSLPNINTQYF.

The CDR3 nucleotides read TGTGCCAGCTCACCACCGGGGACAGGGAGCACCGGGGAGCTGTTTTTT. The encoded protein is CASSPPGTGSTGELFF. The chain joins TRBV18 to TRBJ2-2, with 9 bases lining up with TRBD1. With 0 bases clipped from V and 4 bases from J, the junction kept 3 bases outside the gene matches. The CDR3 totals 16 residues. CDR1 and CDR2 from the germline V gene are KGHSH and LQKENI.

This clone was detected once. This chain's CDR3 is CASSLDPSPGELFF. The CDR3 DNA reads as TGCGCCAGCAGCTTGGATCCTTCCCCCGGGGAGCTGTTTTTT. The chain joins TRBV5-1 to TRBJ2-2; D unclear. The CDR3 loop spans 14 amino acids. V was shortened by 0 bases and J by 6 bases, with 9 bases between the two germline ends. Germline V gives CDR1 SGHRS, CDR2 YFSETQ. The full variable domain, completed using reference TRBV5-1 and TRBJ2-2, is KAGVTQTPRYLIKTRGQQVTLSCSPISGHRSVSWYQQTPGQGLQFLFEYFSETQRNKGNFPGRFSGRQFSNSRSEMNVSTLELGDSALYLCASSLDPSPGELFFGEGSRLTVL.

This clone was observed once. The CDR3 sequence: CASSLIVGTEAFF. The CDR3 nucleotides are TGTGCCAGCAGCTTAATTGTCGGCACTGAAGCTTTCTTT. This chain joins TRBV7-9 and TRBJ1-1; D remains ambiguous. The V gene lost 2 bases and the J gene lost 4 bases, with 8 bases spanning the gap. Germline values: CDR1 SEHNR, CDR2 FQNEAQ (reference sequence). This CDR3 comprises 13 residues.

The rearrangement uses TRBV2 and TRBJ2-1; D possibly corresponds to TRBD2 (7 bases). CDR3 length: 16 residues. In germline, CDR1 is SNHLY, CDR2 FYNNEI. The V end was cut by 8 bases, the J end by 7 bases, with 24 bases between. As DNA, the CDR3 is TGTGCCAGCCTCCTCCCTGGGAGGGGGGGCCAAAATGAGCAGTTCTTC. This codes for CASLLPGRGGQNEQFF.

In its sample, this clone ranks as medium-sized (0.01 to 0.1%). J is TRBJ2-7 and V is TRBV2; a weak D match, TRBD2 (7 bases). This CDR3 spans 13 amino acids. The germline gives CDR1 SNHLY, CDR2 FYNNEI. The V end was cut by 7 bases, the J end by 2 bases, with 12 bases between. The CDR3 here is CASKQGRAYEQYF. In DNA, the CDR3 is TGTGCCAGCAAGCAGGGGAGGGCCTACGAGCAGTACTTC.

This clone was picked up a small number of times. This rearrangement joins TRBV11-1 to TRBJ2-7, with 11 bases matching TRBD1. Germline assignment: CDR1 SGHAT and CDR2 FQDESV (reference sequence). With V trimmed by 4 bases and J by 0 bases, 2 bases remained unmatched. The CDR3 length is 15 residues. CDR3 sequence reads: CASSWGTGGSYEQYF. Written as DNA, the CDR3 is TGTGCCAGCAGCTGGGGGACAGGGGGCTCCTACGAGCAGTACTTC.

This sequence joins TRBV10-3 and TRBJ2-3; 10 nucleotides agree with TRBD2. Losses at the gene ends were 4 bases for V and 6 bases for J; bases not matched to a gene: 4. Germline CDR1 is ENHRY and CDR2 is SYGVKD. CDR3 length: 14 residues. CDR3 in DNA: TGTGCCATCAGTGGAGTACTAGCGGGGGATACGCAGTATTTT. This translates into CAISGVLAGDTQYF.

The chain couples TRBV5-1 to TRBJ2-7; 9 bases are shared with TRBD1. V shed 4 bases, J shed 4 bases, and the junction held 9 bases outside the gene matches. The CDR3 totals 15 residues. Germline V lookup: CDR1 SGHRS, CDR2 YFSETQ. CDR3 protein: CASSGGTGFLYEQYF. CDR3 DNA: TGCGCCAGCAGCGGAGGGACAGGGTTTTTATACGAGCAGTACTTC.

The J gene is TRBJ2-7, the V gene TRBV30; a possible D gene is TRBD1 (5 bases). Germline V lookup: CDR1 GTSNPN, CDR2 SVGIG (reference sequence). V shed 0 bases and J shed 6 bases, with 18 bases lying between them. The CDR3 is 15 amino acids. The DNA for the CDR3 is TGTGCCTGGAGTGTAAACTTCGCCAGGGTGACCGAGCAGTACTTC. This sequence encodes CAWSVNFARVTEQYF. The variable domain in full, completed from reference TRBV30 and TRBJ2-7, reads SQTIHQWPATLVQPVGSPLSLECTVEGTSNPNLYWYRQAAGRGLQLLFYSVGIGQISSEVPQNLSASRPQDRQFILSSKKLLLSDSGFYLCAWSVNFARVTEQYFGPGTRLTVT.

This rearrangement joins TRBV9 to TRBJ2-1; 8 positions agree with TRBD1. V lost 0 bases and J lost 10; bases outside the gene matches: 12. The CDR3 is 16 amino acids. Germline assignment: CDR1 SGDLS and CDR2 YYNGEE. The CDR3 region is CASSVGSRTGGREQFF. CDR3 nucleotide sequence: TGTGCCAGCAGCGTAGGGAGTCGAACAGGGGGACGGGAGCAGTTCTTC.

The chain links TRBV9 to TRBJ2-5; 11 nucleotides line up with TRBD1. The V gene end was trimmed by 3 bases and the J gene end by 4 bases; junction bases not matched to a gene: 5. CDR3 length equals 15 residues. CDR1 and CDR2 (germline): SGDLS, YYNGEE. The DNA of the CDR3 is TGTGCCAGCAGCGCCGATGGGACAGGGGGAGAGACCCAGTACTTC. It is translated as CASSADGTGGETQYF.

The chain carries TRBV9 and TRBJ1-6, with D tentatively TRBD1 (5 bases). V was pared by 0 bases and J by 9 bases, with 10 bases between. The CDR3 extends over 14 amino acids. Germline V gives CDR1 SGDLS, CDR2 YYNGEE. This chain's CDR3 is CASSVGVGGSPLHF. The CDR3 region has the DNA TGTGCCAGCAGCGTAGGGGTTGGGGGTTCACCCCTCCACTTT.